What follows is one T cell receptor (beta chain) and its context. Its target is unknown. Data came from immunoSEQ multiplex PCR; TCRdb stores just in-frame clones and leaves some out. The repertoire consists of tens of thousands of clones, with about 90% occurring once and the leading ten covering less than 9%. The data were taken from a study of PD-1 blockade in classical Hodgkin lymphoma. Study-level points and caveats: Whoever responded completely had baseline diversity much like that seen in newly diagnosed patients. In newly diagnosed patients, baseline TCR diversity was reportedly below that of healthy donors.

Germline CDR1 SGHRS, CDR2 YFSETQ. This CDR3 region has 15 residues. V was trimmed by 0 bases and J by 7 bases, leaving 14 bases between them. As for time point: cycle 4 day 1 (C4D1), after about 6 weeks of nivolumab. Relapse after autologous stem cell transplantation occurred in every patient, and brentuximab vedotin exposure varied. Sequenced here: peripheral blood mononuclear cells (PBMCs), sampled before the fourth cycle of nivolumab. This chain uses TRBV5-1 with TRBJ2-1, with D maybe TRBD2 (6 bases). This TCR was recovered from a human donor with classical Hodgkin lymphoma. The CDR3 loop reads CASSLGDSLWNEQFF. The CDR3 bases are TGCGCCAGCAGCTTGGGGGACTCCCTTTGGAATGAGCAGTTCTTC.